This T cell receptor beta chain was sequenced for a study of Ad26.COV2.S vaccination and SARS-CoV-2 variants. Study at large: Sample donor was a member of the COV1001 Ad26.COV2.S trial arm.

To note about this clone: Its cognate antigen is unknown.

General study findings and limits: The breadth of spike-specific CD8+ and CD4+ T cell responses after vaccination was reportedly substantial. Breadth of non-spike TCRs did not differ between vaccinees and placebo recipients.

The treatment denotes: around 19 received Ad26.COV2.S at low or high dose, single or two shots; roughly five received placebo; per-sample allocation not given. Vaccine and placebo recipients were sampled on day 63 after the first injection. Profiling relied on immunoSEQ multiplex PCR, and the TCRdb table lists in-frame clones only, not all of them. The sample holds some 350,000 clones; roughly 88% are singletons and the top ten take 5% to 6.5%. The CDR3 consists of 13 residues. Trimming removed 4 bases at V and 5 bases at J, with 11 bases between. From germline, CDR1 is SGHTA and CDR2 FQGNSA. Material: peripheral blood, obtained in a trial of Ad26.COV2.S vaccine versus placebo. This receptor was obtained from a person aged 18-60 years who received the Ad26.COV2.S COVID-19 vaccine or a placebo. V and J are TRBV7-2 and TRBJ1-2; maybe TRBD1 (5 bases). In DNA form, the CDR3 reads TGTGCCAGCAGCTGGGACCGCCGGTATGGCTACACCTTC. As protein: CASSWDRRYGYTF.